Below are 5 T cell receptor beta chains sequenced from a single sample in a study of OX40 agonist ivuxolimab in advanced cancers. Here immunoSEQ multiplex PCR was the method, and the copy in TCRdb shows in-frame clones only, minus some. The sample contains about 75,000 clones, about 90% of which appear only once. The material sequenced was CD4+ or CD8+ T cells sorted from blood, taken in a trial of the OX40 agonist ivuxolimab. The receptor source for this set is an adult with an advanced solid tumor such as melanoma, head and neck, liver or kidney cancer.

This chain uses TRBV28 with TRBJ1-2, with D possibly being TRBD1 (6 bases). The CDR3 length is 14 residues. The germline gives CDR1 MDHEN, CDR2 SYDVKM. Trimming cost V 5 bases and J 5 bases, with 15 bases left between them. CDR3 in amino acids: CASSLNQGGYGYTF. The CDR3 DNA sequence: TGTGCCAGCAGTCTAAACCAAGGGGGGTATGGCTACACCTTC.

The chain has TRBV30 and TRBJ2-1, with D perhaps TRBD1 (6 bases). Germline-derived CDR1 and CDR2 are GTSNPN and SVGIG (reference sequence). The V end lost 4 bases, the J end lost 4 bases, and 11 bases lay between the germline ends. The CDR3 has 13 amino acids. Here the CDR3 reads CAWTPDSYNEQFF. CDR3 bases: TGTGCCTGGACCCCGGACAGTTACAATGAGCAGTTCTTC.

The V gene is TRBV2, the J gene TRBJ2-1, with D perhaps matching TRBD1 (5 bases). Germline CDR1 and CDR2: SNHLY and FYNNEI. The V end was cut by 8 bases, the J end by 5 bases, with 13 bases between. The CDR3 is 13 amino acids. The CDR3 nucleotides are TGTGCCAGCGGGGCTAGTGTCCACAATGAGCAGTTCTTC. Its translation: CASGASVHNEQFF.

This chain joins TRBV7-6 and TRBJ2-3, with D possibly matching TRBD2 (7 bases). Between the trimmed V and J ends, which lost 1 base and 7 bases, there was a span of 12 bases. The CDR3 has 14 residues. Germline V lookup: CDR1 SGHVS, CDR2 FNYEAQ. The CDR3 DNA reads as TGTGCCAGCAGCTTAGTAGGGGGGGGAAATACGCAGTATTTT. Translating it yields CASSLVGGGNTQYF.

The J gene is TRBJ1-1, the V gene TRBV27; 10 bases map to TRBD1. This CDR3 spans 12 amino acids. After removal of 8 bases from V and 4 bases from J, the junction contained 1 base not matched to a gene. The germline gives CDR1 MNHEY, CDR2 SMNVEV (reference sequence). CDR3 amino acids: CASGDRGTEAFF. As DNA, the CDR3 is TGTGCCAGCGGGGACAGGGGCACTGAAGCTTTCTTT.